Described below is a single TCR beta chain sequence and its context. This clone has more than one count but fewer than ten. Which antigen it targets is not known. Base qualities are not at hand, and no much larger clone is one base apart. Healthy HIV-negative adults with no recently reported acute infections or vaccinations were included as donors. Only Caucasian adults living in Nashville, Tennessee, USA were represented among the donors. Magnetic negative selection was used to enrich CD4+ T cells, after which naive cells were positively selected on CD45RA and the negative fraction became the memory subset. Blood was obtained by leukapheresis, after which PBMCs were separated by Ficoll-Histopaque density gradient centrifugation and cryopreserved in liquid nitrogen vapor phase. Analytical flow cytometry was used to check the purity and quantity of each magnetically sorted T cell population. Genomic DNA was isolated from each sorted fraction and quantified by UV absorbance on a Nanodrop 2000c.

These data originate in a study of shared clonotypes between healthy human individuals (dated by TCRdb to about 2020). Concerning the study at large: A couple of women and a few men aged 18 to 49 years were included in the cohort. For each donor, CD4 naive and CD4 memory were each given three plates, CD8 naive was given two plates, and CD8 memory was given one plate. To estimate repertoire size and how much clonotypes are shared between individuals, the study performed deep sequencing of blood TCR repertoires from roughly five healthy adults. Different laboratories and diverse techniques were used to prepare libraries and sequence TCR repertoires, to increase sequencing depth and limit assay-specific biases. Per donor, leukapheresis produced somewhere between about 0.85 and 9.5 billion PBMCs.

Via the germline V gene, CDR1 is SNHLY and CDR2 FYNNEI. The germline V and J ends show losses of 4 bases and 1 base respectively, and no gene match explains 2 bases of the junction. The CDR3 has 18 amino acids, counting the end cysteine and phenylalanine. CDR3 DNA is the only sequence kept; it has 54 bases, read in frame from the first base. General findings and caveats noted by the study authors: Sampling was restricted to blood, and TCR repertoires in tissue are likely to differ from TCR repertoires in blood. Pairwise subsampling led to the expectation that sequencing depth would affect the degree of clonotype sharing among donors. Compared with non-shared clonotypes, clonotypes shared by all four sorted-subset donors had higher generation probabilities. About 4.5% of naive CD4, 3% to 4% of naive CD8, 2.3% of memory CD4, and about 0.4% of memory CD8 clonotypes were shared across a few donors. Because the study included a small number of donors, the genetic and exposure-history diversity represented was limited. Naive subsets generally had larger estimated clonotype richness than memory subsets. Incomplete sequencing was indicated by rarefaction of sorted-subset datasets, despite the large sequencing depth.

Using the deep immunoSEQ assay, multiplex PCR amplified TCR CDR3 regions from genomic DNA. Extracted genomic DNA from each cell subset was distributed evenly across all wells of several immunoSEQ 96-well plates, and each plate was treated as a replicate. For sorted subsets, about 210 ng of genomic DNA, equivalent to roughly 30,000 T cell genomes, went into each replicate PCR. The purified libraries were quantified using a Qubit 3.0 fluorometer, sized with a Bioanalyzer 2100, and then quantified again using the KAPA Library Quantification kit. Each immunoSEQ 96-well plate was sequenced on its own single-read 150-cycle Illumina NextSeq 550 flow cell. Turning to the authors' computational methods: Because only junctional sequences without quality scores were contained in the immunoSEQ output, filtering matching that applied to full-length reads could not be performed. To assign V/J genes and CDR3, sequences were annotated against IMGT germline references using PyIR, a Python wrapper for IgBLAST v1.9. Reads were removed for weak V/J assignments (E-value above 1e-6), missing CDR3, stop codons, out-of-frame junctions, or ambiguous translated residues. V3J clonotypes were defined as sequences sharing the same inferred V gene, J gene, and CDR3 amino acid sequence. Percentage overlap between repertoires was computed as shared unique clonotypes divided by the size of the smaller repertoire. RTK rarefaction, the Chao1 estimator, and Recon v2.1 estimates of unobserved clonotypes were used to assess repertoire richness. Generation probabilities for all TCRbeta clonotypes obtained by the gDNA method from a handful of donors were computed using OLGA. The table comes from immuneACCESS by way of TCRdb, which keeps in-frame sequences with V and J called. Part of the clones is missing from these tables; in studies checked, under half for an unresolved V gene and the rest for unknown reasons. The V and J calls and clone size were taken over from that table, and D and trimming were inferred from the DNA. The sample table holds under 750,000 clones, of which approximately 77% were seen once. The ten most abundant clones make up 1.8% of the sample.

This receptor was taken from a woman in her thirties in good health. The V and J genes are TRBV2 and TRBJ2-6, with 15 bases aligning to TRBD2. Sequenced input: memory CD4+ T cells sorted from blood. Reading the label with the study, this specimen's cell subset or site is: CD45RA-negative fraction. The CDR3 region has the sequence CASSGGLAGGSGANVLTF. The nucleotide sequence reads as follows: TGTGCCAGCAGTGGTGGACTAGCGGGAGGGTCTGGGGCCAACGTCCTGACTTTC.